One sample yielded the 13 T cell receptor beta chains listed below, sequenced in a study of T cell repertoires in cytomegalovirus infection. No antigen has been identified for these receptors. TCRdb re-derived calls from the reads in MiXCR, one entry per CDR3 protein. The sample shows some 320,000 distinct CDR3 sequences, roughly 29% of them seen only once. The specimen comprised cultured PBMCs, sampled from culture after CMV antigen stimulation. The receptors were sampled from a human donor in good health (CMV status not recorded). Some clones in this sample may be carry-over from other donors' samples.

This clonotype was picked up many times. This rearrangement joins TRBV7-3 to TRBJ2-5; no clear D gene. Germline lookup yields CDR1 SGHTA and CDR2 FQGTGA. There are 13 residues in the CDR3. Trimming pared 0 bases from V and 2 bases from J, leaving 4 bases between. The DNA of the CDR3 is TGTGCCAGCAGCTTAACCATACAAGAGACCCAGTACTTC. Protein product: CASSLTIQETQYF. Variable domain in full (rest from reference TRBV7-3 and TRBJ2-5): GAGVSQTPSNKVTEKGKYVELRCDPISGHTALYWYRQSLGQGPEFLIYFQGTGAADDSGLPNDRFFAVRPEGSVSTLKIQRTERGDSAVYLCASSLTIQETQYFGPGTRLLVL.

There are many counts of this clonotype. The V gene is TRBV6-1, the J gene TRBJ1-5; D gene ambiguous. The germline V and J ends were trimmed by 6 bases and 3 bases, with 9 bases remaining between them. The CDR3 length is 13 residues. The germline V gene encodes CDR1 MNHNS and CDR2 SASEGT. DNA for the CDR3: TGTGCCAGCAGCCCGACTGTCAATCAGCCCCAGCATTTT. Its translation is CASSPTVNQPQHF.

V is TRBV28 and J is TRBJ1-3, with D uncertain. V was pared by 3 bases and J by 0 bases, with 9 bases between. In germline, CDR1 is MDHEN, CDR2 SYDVKM. CDR3 length: 15 amino acids. In DNA form, the CDR3 reads TGTGCCAGCAGTTTTCCCAATCTCTCTGGAAACACCATATATTTT. It is translated as CASSFPNLSGNTIYF.

This clonotype has just a few counts. J is TRBJ1-2 and V is TRBV10-3; D is undetermined. V was trimmed by 3 bases and J by 0 bases, leaving 14 bases between them. Germline V gene lookup returns CDR1 ENHRY and CDR2 SYGVKD. This CDR3 spans 16 amino acids. The CDR3 loop reads CAISDSTQTSNYGYTF. In DNA form, the CDR3 reads TGTGCCATCAGTGATTCGACGCAGACCTCTAACTATGGCTACACCTTC.

CDR3 residues: CSARERYYGYTF. In DNA, the CDR3 is TGCAGTGCTAGAGAACGGTACTATGGCTACACCTTC. This sequence joins TRBV20-1 and TRBJ1-2; D remains unclear. CDR3 length: 12 residues. Per germline, CDR1 DFQATT and CDR2 SNEGSKA (reference sequence). The V end lost 0 bases, the J end lost 3 bases, and 5 bases lay between the germline ends.

Ten or more counts support this clonotype. The rearrangement joins TRBV7-2 to TRBJ1-4, with TRBD1 matching 7 bases. This CDR3 spans 15 amino acids. Germline CDR1 is SGHTA and CDR2 is FQGNSA. V lost 1 base and J lost 7; bases outside the gene matches: 6. The CDR3 DNA sequence: TGTGCCAGCAGCTTAGGAAACAGGGGCGGTGAAAAACTGTTTTTT. This sequence encodes CASSLGNRGGEKLFF.

This clonotype was seen only once. The V and J genes are TRBV12-3 or TRBV12-4 and TRBJ1-1, with D possibly TRBD1 on 6 matching bases. Trimming stripped 4 bases from V and 1 base from J, with 10 bases between. The CDR3 runs to 14 residues. CDR3 coding DNA: TGTGCCAGCAGTTCGGTGGGGGCGAACACTGAAGCTTTCTTT. Its translation: CASSSVGANTEAFF.

This clonotype was recorded many times. CDR3 coding DNA: TGTGCCAGCAGCCAAGATCGTTCAGCTTCCTACGAGCAGTACTTC. It codes for CASSQDRSASYEQYF. This rearrangement joins TRBV4-2 to TRBJ2-7, with D unclear. Trimming left V 0 bases short and J 1 base short, with 10 bases between. Germline assignment: CDR1 LGHNA and CDR2 YNFKEQ. CDR3 length equals 15 residues.

The chain has TRBV7-2 and TRBJ2-5; 7 nucleotides agree with TRBD1. CDR1 and CDR2 (germline): SGHTA, FQGNSA. The CDR3 is 15 residues long. The junction had 8 bases not matched to a gene; V was cut back by 5 bases and J by 2 bases. CDR3 DNA sequence: TGTGCCAGCAGCCCCGCCCTGGGACAGCAAGAGACCCAGTACTTC. Translation gives CASSPALGQQETQYF.

This clonotype occurred a few times. The chain links TRBV3-1 to TRBJ1-5; unclear D gene. There are 14 residues in the CDR3. V lost 4 bases and J 0 bases, leaving 7 bases between the germline ends. The germline V gene has CDR1 LGHDT and CDR2 YNNKEL (reference sequence). CDR3 sequence: CASSPIDSNQPQHF. The DNA of the CDR3 is TGTGCCAGCAGCCCAATTGATAGCAATCAGCCCCAGCATTTT.

The chain combines TRBV7-3 with TRBJ2-1, with 9 bases lining up with TRBD1. CDR1 is SGHTA and CDR2 is FQGTGA in the germline V gene. The CDR3 totals 15 residues. The V segment lost 2 bases and the J segment 6 bases; nucleotides outside the gene matches: 5. The CDR3 is CASSLVQTGGNEQFF. CDR3 DNA sequence: TGTGCCAGCAGCTTAGTGCAGACAGGGGGCAATGAGCAGTTCTTC.

This clonotype occurred a few times. This chain uses TRBV27 with TRBJ1-6; TRBD1 is a possible D gene (6 bases). Germline loops: CDR1 MNHEY, CDR2 SMNVEV (reference sequence). There are 15 residues in the CDR3. Trimming removed 2 bases at V and 5 bases at J, with 10 bases between. The DNA for the CDR3 is TGTGCCAGCAGTTTACGGGGGGCGAATAATTCACCCCTCCACTTT. The encoded protein is CASSLRGANNSPLHF.

The rearrangement links TRBV19 to TRBJ1-4, with D unresolved. Trimming stripped 7 bases from V and 6 bases from J, with 12 bases between. The CDR3 spans 13 residues. Germline-derived CDR1 and CDR2 are LNHDA and SQIVND (reference sequence). CDR3 DNA sequence: TGTGCCAGTACAAAGGCGGTGGATGAAAAACTGTTTTTT. It yields the protein CASTKAVDEKLFF.